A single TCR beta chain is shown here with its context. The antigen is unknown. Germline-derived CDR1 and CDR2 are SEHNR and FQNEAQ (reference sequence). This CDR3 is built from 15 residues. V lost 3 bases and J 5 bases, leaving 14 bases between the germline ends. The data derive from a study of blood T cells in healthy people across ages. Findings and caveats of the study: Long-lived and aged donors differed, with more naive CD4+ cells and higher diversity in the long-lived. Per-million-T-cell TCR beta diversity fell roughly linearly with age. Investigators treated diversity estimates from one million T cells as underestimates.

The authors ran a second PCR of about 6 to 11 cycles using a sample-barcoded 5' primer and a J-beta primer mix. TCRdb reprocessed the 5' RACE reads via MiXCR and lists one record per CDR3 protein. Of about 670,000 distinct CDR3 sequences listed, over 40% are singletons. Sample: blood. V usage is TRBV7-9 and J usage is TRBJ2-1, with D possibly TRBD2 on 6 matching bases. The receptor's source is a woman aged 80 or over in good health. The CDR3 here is CASSLIRPGDNEQFF. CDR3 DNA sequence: TGTGCCAGCAGCTTGATTCGGCCGGGGGACAATGAGCAGTTCTTC. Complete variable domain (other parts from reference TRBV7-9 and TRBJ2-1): DTGVSQNPRHKITKRGQNVTFRCDPISEHNRLYWYRQTLGQGPEFLTYFQNEAQLEKSRLLSDRFSAERPKGSFSTLEIQRTEQGDSAMYLCASSLIRPGDNEQFFGPGTRLTVL.